The 32 T cell receptor beta chains below all came from one sample that was sequenced in a study of blood T cell repertoires in COVID-19. TCRdb's table, derived via immunoSEQ multiplex PCR, lists solely in-frame clones and lacks some. The sample records 140,000 or so clones, around 78% being singletons. The sequencing input was peripheral blood. The receptors stem from a woman in her sixties with acute or convalescent COVID-19.

The V call is TRBV9, the J call TRBJ2-3; TRBD2 matches at 9 bases. The J segment lost 9 bases and the V segment lost 7 bases, leaving 21 bases of the junction unmatched. Germline CDR1 reads SGDLS; CDR2 reads YYNGEE. The CDR3 is 17 residues long. The CDR3 DNA reads TGTGCCAGCTCTCCCGAGGCTAGCGGGGCCTTGGGAGGGACGCAGTATTTT. This sequence encodes CASSPEASGALGGTQYF.

The chain combines TRBV12-5 with TRBJ2-7, with 7 bases identical to TRBD1. Germline CDR1 and CDR2: LGHNT and FRNRAP. CDR3 size: 14 residues. V lost 6 bases and J lost 0; bases outside the gene matches: 5. The CDR3, as DNA: TGTGCTAGTGGGCAGGGGGTCTCCTCCTACGAGCAGTACTTC. It yields the protein CASGQGVSSYEQYF. Variable domain in full (rest from reference TRBV12-5 and TRBJ2-7): DARVTQTPRHKVTEMGQEVTMRCQPILGHNTVFWYRQTMMQGLELLAYFRNRAPLDDSGMPKDRFSAEMPDATLATLKIQPSEPRDSAVYFCASGQGVSSYEQYFGPGTRLTVT.

The sample holds a few counts of this clone. The gene calls are TRBV12-5 and TRBJ2-5; TRBD2 matches at 7 bases. Germline lookup yields CDR1 LGHNT and CDR2 FRNRAP. The CDR3 runs 15 residues. V trimming: 6 bases; J trimming: 5 bases; junction bases outside the gene matches: 12. CDR3 region: CASGESGDYRETQYF. The DNA of the CDR3 is TGTGCTAGTGGGGAAAGCGGGGACTACCGGGAGACCCAGTACTTC.

This clone was observed once. This chain links TRBV5-1 with TRBJ1-1, with D maybe TRBD1 (6 bases). Germline V gene lookup returns CDR1 SGHRS and CDR2 YFSETQ. The CDR3 loop spans 14 amino acids. Deletions cut 0 bases from V and 3 bases from J, with 9 bases between. The CDR3 region has the DNA TGCGCCAGCAGCTTGGAGGCAGGGGACACTGAAGCTTTCTTT. Residues: CASSLEAGDTEAFF.

This rearrangement joins TRBV7-8 to TRBJ2-1, with 7 positions matching TRBD2. CDR1 is SGHVS, CDR2 FQNEAQ, per germline. CDR3 size: 15 residues. The V segment lost 8 bases and the J segment 4 bases; nucleotides outside the gene matches: 11. Written as DNA, the CDR3 is TGTGCCAGCTCCCTCCGGGCTAGCGGTTACAATGAGCAGTTCTTC. Amino acids: CASSLRASGYNEQFF.

In this sample, this clone turned up a few times. The chain employs TRBV27 and TRBJ2-7, with 7 bases identical to TRBD2. Germline V lookup: CDR1 MNHEY, CDR2 SMNVEV (reference sequence). This CDR3 is built from 16 residues. The trim removed 1 base at V and 3 bases at J, leaving 9 bases unmatched. The CDR3 DNA sequence: TGTGCCAGCAGTTTATTATCTAGCGGAGGATTCTACGAGCAGTACTTC. Amino acids: CASSLLSSGGFYEQYF.

The V and J genes are TRBV9 and TRBJ1-6; a weak D match, TRBD1 (5 bases). The CDR3 totals 15 residues. The germline gives CDR1 SGDLS, CDR2 YYNGEE. With 3 bases removed from V and 10 bases from J, the gap between germline ends came to 17 bases. This chain's CDR3 is CASSALGGFGSPLHF. DNA for the CDR3: TGTGCCAGCAGCGCCCTGGGGGGTTTCGGATCACCCCTCCACTTT.

The V gene is TRBV5-1, the J gene TRBJ1-6; tentatively, D is TRBD1 (5 bases). The CDR3 is 14 residues long. V was trimmed by 2 bases and J by 8 bases, leaving 11 bases between them. The germline V gene has CDR1 SGHRS and CDR2 YFSETQ. CDR3 sequence reads: CASSLSGGYSPLHF. As DNA, the CDR3 is TGCGCCAGCAGCTTATCCGGGGGATATTCACCCCTCCACTTT.

The rearrangement uses TRBV5-6 and TRBJ2-2; 8 nucleotides line up with TRBD1. Germline values: CDR1 SGHDT, CDR2 YYEEEE. The V segment lost 4 bases and the J segment 6 bases; nucleotides outside the gene matches: 11. The CDR3 extends over 16 amino acids. CDR3 nucleotide sequence: TGTGCCAGCAGCAAAAGTTTTACAGGGGGAGCCGGGGAGCTGTTTTTT. Amino acid sequence: CASSKSFTGGAGELFF.

This clone was seen once. The rearrangement joins TRBV5-6 to TRBJ2-6; possibly TRBD1 for D (6 bases). Germline values: CDR1 SGHDT, CDR2 YYEEEE. This CDR3 region has 15 residues. V lost 4 bases to trimming and J lost 1 base, with 9 bases between them. CDR3 residues: CASSPQGSGANVLTF. Written as DNA, the CDR3 is TGTGCCAGCAGCCCACAGGGTTCTGGGGCCAACGTCCTGACTTTC.

The chain links TRBV10-3 to TRBJ2-1; D is possibly TRBD2 (6 bases). This CDR3 is 12 amino acids long. Germline V CDR1 and CDR2: ENHRY, SYGVKD. Trimming stripped 4 bases from V and 7 bases from J, with 8 bases between. The CDR3 nucleotides are TGTGCCATCAGTGGACTAGAGAATGAGCAGTTCTTC. It yields the protein CAISGLENEQFF.

This chain uses TRBV6-5 with TRBJ2-7; D perhaps matches TRBD2 (6 bases). Trimming took off 10 bases at V and 3 bases at J, with 19 bases between the two ends. The CDR3 has 14 amino acids. The germline CDR1 and CDR2 sequences are MNHEY and SVGAGI. The CDR3 reads CATLHTGVGYEQYF. The DNA of the CDR3 is TGTGCCACCTTACACACGGGAGTCGGCTACGAGCAGTACTTC.

The CDR3 DNA sequence: TGTGCCAGCGGACGGGACATTGGAAGTATTGCACCCCTCCACTTT. The encoded protein is CASGRDIGSIAPLHF. V is TRBV5-4 and J is TRBJ1-6, with D possibly matching TRBD1 (6 bases). Per germline, CDR1 SGHNT and CDR2 YYREEE (reference sequence). CDR3 length: 15 amino acids. V lost 7 bases to trimming and J lost 11 bases, with 22 bases between them.

The gene calls are TRBV2 and TRBJ1-1, with no clear D. Trimming stripped 2 bases from V and 2 bases from J, with 9 bases between. The CDR3 contains 14 residues. Germline loops: CDR1 SNHLY, CDR2 FYNNEI. CDR3 DNA: TGTGCCAGCAGTGAATGGCCGGGAAACACTGAAGCTTTCTTT. Its translation is CASSEWPGNTEAFF.

This clone was recorded once. The chain couples TRBV7-9 to TRBJ1-2; 8 nucleotides align to TRBD1. V lost 1 base to trimming and J lost 6 bases; unmatched junction nucleotides: 7. This CDR3 contains 15 residues. Germline lookup yields CDR1 SEHNR and CDR2 FQNEAQ (reference sequence). CDR3 DNA: TGTGCCAGCAGCTTAGAGGGCAGGGGGCAACATGGCTACACCTTC. This gives the protein CASSLEGRGQHGYTF. Variable domain in full (rest from reference TRBV7-9 and TRBJ1-2): DTGVSQNPRHKITKRGQNVTFRCDPISEHNRLYWYRQTLGQGPEFLTYFQNEAQLEKSRLLSDRFSAERPKGSFSTLEIQRTEQGDSAMYLCASSLEGRGQHGYTFGSGTRLTVV.

This clone was seen more than once but under ten times. This rearrangement joins TRBV25-1 to TRBJ2-1, with 9 bases aligning to TRBD1. The junction had 7 bases not matched to a gene; V was cut back by 4 bases and J by 3 bases. CDR3 length equals 16 residues. CDR1 is MGHDK and CDR2 is SYGVNS in the germline V gene. CDR3 DNA: TGTGCCAGCAGTGCCACCGGGACAGGGCACTACAATGAGCAGTTCTTC. Translated, it gives CASSATGTGHYNEQFF.

This chain links TRBV19 with TRBJ2-7; D unclear. Germline V lookup: CDR1 LNHDA, CDR2 SQIVND (reference sequence). This CDR3 region has 14 residues. Trimming took off 3 bases at V and 3 bases at J, with 12 bases between the two ends. The chain's CDR3 is CASSIGPTSYEQYF. DNA of the CDR3: TGTGCCAGTAGTATTGGGCCCACCAGCTACGAGCAGTACTTC. Full variable domain (missing parts from reference TRBV19 and TRBJ2-7): DGGITQSPKYLFRKEGQNVTLSCEQNLNHDAMYWYRQDPGQGLRLIYYSQIVNDFQKGDIAEGYSVSREKKESFPLTVTSAQKNPTAFYLCASSIGPTSYEQYFGPGTRLTVT.

The chain carries TRBV10-3 and TRBJ1-2, with D possibly being TRBD1 (6 bases). This CDR3 region has 15 residues. Germline values: CDR1 ENHRY, CDR2 SYGVKD. With 5 bases removed from V and 5 bases from J, the gap between germline ends came to 18 bases. The CDR3 sequence is CAISPGTSKLYGYTF. The CDR3 bases are TGTGCCATCAGTCCCGGGACATCGAAACTATATGGCTACACCTTC.

The CDR3 sequence is CATSDLTSGEQFF. Written as DNA, the CDR3 is TGTGCCACCAGTGATTTGACTAGCGGTGAGCAGTTCTTC. The chain combines TRBV24-1 with TRBJ2-1; 8 bases map to TRBD2. V lost 0 bases, J lost 9 bases, and 0 bases stayed unmatched. Germline V CDR1 and CDR2: KGHDR, SFDVKD. The CDR3 has 13 amino acids.

The chain is built from TRBV10-3 and TRBJ1-1; D unresolved. CDR1 and CDR2 from the germline V gene are ENHRY and SYGVKD. The CDR3 has 12 amino acids. Trimming cost V 7 bases and J 5 bases, with 11 bases left between them. The CDR3 loop is CAIKREGTEAFF. In DNA, the CDR3 is TGTGCCATCAAGCGGGAAGGAACTGAAGCTTTCTTT.

The J gene is TRBJ2-7, the V gene TRBV10-2; TRBD2 matches 7 bases. The CDR3 has 13 amino acids. V gave up 6 bases and J gave up 3 bases; unmatched junction bases: 5. CDR1 is WSHSY and CDR2 is SAAADI in the germline V gene. CDR3 sequence reads: CASSLGGDYEQYF. For the CDR3, the DNA is TGCGCCAGCAGCCTTGGGGGGGACTACGAGCAGTACTTC.

This chain uses TRBV6-6 with TRBJ2-5; 7 bases line up with TRBD1. V lost 6 bases to trimming and J lost 1 base; unmatched junction nucleotides: 8. Germline V gives CDR1 MNHNY, CDR2 SVGAGI (reference sequence). The CDR3 has 15 amino acids. CDR3 nucleotides: TGTGCCAGCAGGTCACCCCGGACAGGCCAAGAGACCCAGTACTTC. Protein product: CASRSPRTGQETQYF.

This clone was seen a single time. The chain is built from TRBV5-1 and TRBJ2-5; TRBD2 matches at 7 bases. Trimming cost V 4 bases and J 5 bases; bases outside gene matches: 8. The CDR3 runs to 14 residues. Germline values: CDR1 SGHRS, CDR2 YFSETQ. In DNA form, the CDR3 reads TGCGCCAGCAGCAGGAGGGAGGGCCGGGAGACCCAGTACTTC. Its translation is CASSRREGRETQYF.

This clone has only one observation. V is TRBV27 and J is TRBJ2-5; D may be TRBD1 (6 bases). This CDR3 comprises 15 residues. Germline loops: CDR1 MNHEY, CDR2 SMNVEV (reference sequence). V was clipped by 5 bases and J by 7 bases, with 20 bases between them. The CDR3 protein is CASSRGLDLGGTQYF. The CDR3 DNA sequence: TGTGCCAGCAGTCGGGGTCTGGATTTAGGGGGGACCCAGTACTTC.

This chain links TRBV7-6 with TRBJ2-1; D unresolved. Trimming stripped 1 base from V and 6 bases from J, with 4 bases between. The length of the CDR3 is 12 residues. In germline, CDR1 is SGHVS, CDR2 FNYEAQ. CDR3 sequence reads: CASSLVFNEQFF. The CDR3 bases are TGTGCCAGCAGCTTAGTCTTCAATGAGCAGTTCTTC.

The CDR3 coding sequence is TGTGCCAGCAGTGACGGACTAGCGACCCACAATGAGCAGTTCTTC. Translating gives CASSDGLATHNEQFF. The gene calls are TRBV2 and TRBJ2-1; TRBD2 matches 9 bases. CDR1 and CDR2 from the germline V gene are SNHLY and FYNNEI. With 3 bases clipped from V and 5 bases from J, the junction kept 5 bases outside the gene matches. The CDR3 sequence is 15 residues long.

J is TRBJ2-5 and V is TRBV24-1; D is uncertain. Trimming took 1 base from V and 5 from J, leaving 4 bases between them. The CDR3 is 12 amino acids. CDR1 and CDR2 from the germline V gene are KGHDR and SFDVKD. CDR3 in amino acids: CATSDFMETQYF. CDR3 nucleotide sequence: TGTGCCACCAGTGATTTTATGGAGACCCAGTACTTC.

The CDR3 sequence: CSARGGYGYTF. Written as DNA, the CDR3 is TGCAGTGCTAGGGGGGGATATGGCTACACCTTC. V gene TRBV20-1 combines with J gene TRBJ1-2; D might be TRBD1 (5 bases). CDR1 is DFQATT and CDR2 is SNEGSKA in the germline V gene (reference sequence). V was pared by 3 bases and J by 5 bases, with 7 bases between. The CDR3 has 11 amino acids.

This clone was observed a handful of times. In DNA, the CDR3 is TGCGCCAGCAGCTTCGACGGGAAAAGCAATCAGCCCCAGCATTTT. This gives the protein CASSFDGKSNQPQHF. The rearrangement joins TRBV5-1 to TRBJ1-5; no firm D call. Germline CDR1 and CDR2: SGHRS and YFSETQ. This CDR3 spans 15 amino acids. Trimming left V 2 bases short and J 1 base short, with 10 bases between.

For the CDR3, the DNA is TGTGCCAGCAGATATCTTCAGGAGCAGTACTTC. Protein sequence: CASRYLQEQYF. The rearrangement joins TRBV12-3 or TRBV12-4 to TRBJ2-7; D remains unclear. The CDR3 is made up of 11 amino acids. Trimming stripped 6 bases from V and 7 bases from J, with 10 bases between.

The chain joins TRBV11-3 to TRBJ2-2; tentatively, D is TRBD2 (6 bases). This CDR3 is built from 16 residues. V was trimmed by 5 bases and J by 2 bases, leaving 15 bases between them. Germline V gene sequence: CDR1 SGHNT, CDR2 YENEEA. Written as DNA, the CDR3 is TGTGCCAGCAGCCCCCGTGGAGGGGCAAACACCGGGGAGCTGTTTTTT. It translates to CASSPRGGANTGELFF.

This chain uses TRBV10-1 with TRBJ2-7; D possibly corresponds to TRBD2 (6 bases). The CDR3 contains 13 residues. Germline values: CDR1 WNHNN, CDR2 SYGVQD (reference sequence). The ends were cut back, 1 base at V and 7 bases at J, with 11 bases in the middle. The CDR3 DNA is TGCGCCAGCAGTGAGTTTGTGGGGGGTGAGCAGTACTTC. Translating gives CASSEFVGGEQYF.